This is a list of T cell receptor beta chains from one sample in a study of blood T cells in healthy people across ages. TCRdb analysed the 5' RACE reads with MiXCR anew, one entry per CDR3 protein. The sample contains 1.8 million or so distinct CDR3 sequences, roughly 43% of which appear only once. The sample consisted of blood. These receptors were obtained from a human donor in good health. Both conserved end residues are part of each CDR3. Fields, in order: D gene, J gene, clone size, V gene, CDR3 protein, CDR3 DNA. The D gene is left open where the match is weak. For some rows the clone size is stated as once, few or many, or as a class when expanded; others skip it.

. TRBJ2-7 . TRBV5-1 CASSADRPGTYEQYF TGCGCCAGCAGCGCCGACAGACCCGGTACCTACGAGCAGTACTTC
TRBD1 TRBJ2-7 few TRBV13 CASSPTGGVYEQYF TGTGCCAGCAGCCCAACAGGGGGCGTATACGAGCAGTACTTC
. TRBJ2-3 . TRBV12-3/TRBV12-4 CASRFYRRDTQYF TGTGCCAGCAGGTTTTACCGTAGAGATACGCAGTATTTT
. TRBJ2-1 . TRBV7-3 CASSLNPTSDEQFF TGTGCCAGCAGCTTAAACCCCACCTCGGATGAGCAGTTCTTC
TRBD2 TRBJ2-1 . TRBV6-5 CASSYRQLAGINEQFF TGTGCCAGCAGTTACCGACAACTAGCGGGGATTAATGAGCAGTTCTTC
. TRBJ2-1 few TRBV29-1 CSVEGPDGIPRSSYNEQFF TGCAGCGTTGAGGGCCCCGACGGTATCCCGAGGAGCTCCTACAATGAGCAGTTCTTC
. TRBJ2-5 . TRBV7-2 CASSFPGQVTQYF TGTGCCAGCAGCTTCCCGGGACAAGTGACCCAGTACTTC
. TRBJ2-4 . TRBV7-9 CASSRSSQDIQYF TGTGCCAGCAGCAGGTCCTCCCAGGACATTCAGTACTTC
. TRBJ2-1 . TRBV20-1 CSAKPSSYNEQFF TGCAGTGCGAAGCCCAGCTCCTACAATGAGCAGTTCTTC
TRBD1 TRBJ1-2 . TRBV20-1 CSARDRQGRSYGYTF TGCAGTGCTAGAGATCGACAGGGGAGGTCCTATGGCTACACCTTC
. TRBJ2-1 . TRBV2 CASRKEVGTYNEQFF TGTGCCAGCAGGAAAGAGGTGGGGACCTACAATGAGCAGTTCTTC
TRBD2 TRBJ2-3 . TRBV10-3 CAISDSGGTGTQYF TGTGCCATCAGTGACAGCGGGGGCACAGGTACGCAGTATTTT
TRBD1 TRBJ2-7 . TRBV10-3 CAVSGLDRGGDEQYF TGTGCCGTCAGTGGCCTGGACAGGGGTGGGGACGAGCAGTACTTC
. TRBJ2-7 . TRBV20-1 CSAGIQHYEQYF TGCAGTGCTGGTATCCAGCACTACGAGCAGTACTTC
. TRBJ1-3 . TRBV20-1 CSARVGRNSGNTIYF TGCAGTGCTAGAGTGGGACGGAACTCTGGAAACACCATATATTTT
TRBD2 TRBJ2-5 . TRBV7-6 CASSLGRGVQVTQYF TGTGCCAGCAGCTTAGGACGGGGGGTACAAGTGACCCAGTACTTC
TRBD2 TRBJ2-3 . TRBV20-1 CSAKAGGPVDTQYF TGCAGTGCTAAAGCGGGGGGGCCGGTAGATACGCAGTATTTT
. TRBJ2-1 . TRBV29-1 CSVEGGISYNEQFF TGCAGCGTTGAAGGAGGAATCTCCTACAATGAGCAGTTCTTC
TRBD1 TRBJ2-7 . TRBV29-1 CSVEVGTGGYEQYF TGCAGCGTTGAAGTCGGGACAGGGGGCTACGAGCAGTACTTC
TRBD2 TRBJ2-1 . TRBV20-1 CSATLARAHIDYNEQFF TGCAGTGCCACACTAGCGCGAGCCCATATTGACTACAATGAGCAGTTCTTC
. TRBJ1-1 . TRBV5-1 CASSRVQGWNTEAFF TGCGCCAGCAGCCGAGTTCAGGGCTGGAACACTGAAGCTTTCTTT
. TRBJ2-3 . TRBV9 CASSVRLLEGDTQYF TGTGCCAGCAGCGTACGGCTCCTCGAGGGAGATACGCAGTATTTT
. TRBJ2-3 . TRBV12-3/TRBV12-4 CASRPQSTDTQYF TGTGCCAGCAGGCCCCAGAGCACAGATACGCAGTATTTT
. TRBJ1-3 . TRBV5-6 CASSFEPLISGNTIYF TGTGCCAGCAGCTTTGAACCCCTCATCTCTGGAAACACCATATATTTT
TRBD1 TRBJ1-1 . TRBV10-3 CAISVDRSSNTEAFF TGTGCCATCAGTGTGGACAGGTCCTCGAACACTGAAGCTTTCTTT
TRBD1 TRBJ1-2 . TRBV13 CASSQGVRSGANGYTF TGTGCCAGCAGCCAGGGGGTTCGTTCGGGGGCGAATGGCTACACCTTC
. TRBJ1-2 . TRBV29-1 CSVAQGGSYGNTF TGCAGCGTTGCACAGGGTGGGAGCTATGGCAACACCTTC
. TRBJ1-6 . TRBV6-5 CASSTPGGRGSPLHF TGTGCCAGCAGTACACCGGGGGGAAGGGGTTCACCCCTCCACTTT
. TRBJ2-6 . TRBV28 CASSLYGASGANVLTF TGTGCCAGCAGTTTATACGGGGCCTCTGGGGCCAACGTCCTGACTTTC
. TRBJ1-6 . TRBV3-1 CASSHGGGNSPLHF TGTGCCAGCAGCCACGGGGGGGGTAATTCACCCCTCCACTTT
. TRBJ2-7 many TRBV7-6 CASSLARWDEQYF TGTGCCAGCAGCTTAGCGCGATGGGACGAGCAGTACTTC
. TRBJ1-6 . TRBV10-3 CAISLTDNSPLHF TGTGCCATCAGTCTCACAGATAATTCACCCCTCCACTTT
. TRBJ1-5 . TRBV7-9 CASSLAREPQHF TGTGCCAGCAGCTTAGCGAGGGAGCCCCAGCATTTT
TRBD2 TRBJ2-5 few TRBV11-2 CASILAGGSRRTQYF TGTGCCAGCATACTAGCGGGGGGATCGCGGAGGACCCAGTACTTC
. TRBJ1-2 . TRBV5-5 CASSLGGMGYGYTF TGTGCCAGCAGCTTGGGTGGAATGGGCTATGGCTACACCTTC
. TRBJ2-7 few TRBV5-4 CASSLGLVFSYEQYF TGTGCCAGCAGCTTGGGTCTGGTCTTCTCCTACGAGCAGTACTTC
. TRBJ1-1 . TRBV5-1 CASSPMSLNTEAFF TGCGCCAGCAGCCCAATGAGCCTGAACACTGAAGCTTTCTTT
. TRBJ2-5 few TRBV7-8 CASSLRFGLQETQYF TGTGCCAGCAGCTTAAGGTTTGGTCTCCAAGAGACCCAGTACTTC
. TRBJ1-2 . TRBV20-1 CSASLGTRGYTF TGCAGTGCTAGTTTGGGCACGCGAGGCTACACCTTC
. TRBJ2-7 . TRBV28 CASSFSFAGSYEQYF TGTGCCAGCAGTTTTTCGTTCGCTGGCTCCTACGAGCAGTACTTC
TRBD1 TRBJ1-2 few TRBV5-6 CASSDVRGQNYGYTF TGTGCCAGCAGTGACGTCAGGGGGCAGAACTATGGCTACACCTTC
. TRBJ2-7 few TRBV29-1 CSVQNQEQYF TGCAGCGTTCAAAACCAGGAGCAGTACTTC
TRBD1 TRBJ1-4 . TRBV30 CAWSGTGGFFGKLFF TGTGCCTGGAGTGGGACAGGGGGTTTCTTTGGAAAACTGTTTTTT
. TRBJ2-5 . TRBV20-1 CSARDSLRTGEQYF TGCAGTGCTAGAGATAGTTTGCGGACGGGGGAGCAGTACTTC
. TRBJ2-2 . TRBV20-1 CSVRAGGTNTGELFF TGCAGTGTTAGAGCCGGGGGCACGAACACCGGGGAGCTGTTTTTT
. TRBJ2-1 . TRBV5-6 CASTRTGYNEQFF TGTGCCAGCACTAGAACAGGGTACAATGAGCAGTTCTTC
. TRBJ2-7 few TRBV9 CASSVAPPYEQYF TGTGCCAGCAGCGTCGCCCCCCCCTACGAGCAGTACTTC
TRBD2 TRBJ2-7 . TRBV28 CASILGTSGGLGEQYF TGTGCCAGCATTCTCGGGACTAGCGGGGGCCTGGGGGAGCAGTACTTC
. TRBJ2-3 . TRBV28 CASSHATVTDTQYF TGTGCCAGCAGCCACGCCACGGTTACAGATACGCAGTATTTT
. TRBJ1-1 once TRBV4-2 CASSQDPAGAAEAFF TGTGCCAGCAGCCAAGATCCCGCGGGGGCAGCTGAAGCTTTCTTT
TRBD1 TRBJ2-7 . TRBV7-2 CASRLTDGTGTYEQYF TGTGCCAGCAGATTAACCGACGGGACAGGAACCTACGAGCAGTACTTC
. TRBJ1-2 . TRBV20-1 CSTRDLLRGGGILGYTF TGCAGTACTAGAGATCTGTTACGTGGGGGCGGAATTCTTGGCTACACCTTC
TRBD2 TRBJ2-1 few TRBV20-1 CSARGELAGAYNEQFF TGCAGTGCTAGAGGGGAACTAGCGGGGGCTTACAATGAGCAGTTCTTC
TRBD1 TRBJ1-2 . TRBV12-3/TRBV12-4 CASTLLRQGGGYTF TGTGCCAGCACCCTACTACGACAGGGCGGTGGCTACACCTTC
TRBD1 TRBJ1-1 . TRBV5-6 CASSLKQGAFNTEAFF TGTGCCAGCAGCTTGAAACAGGGGGCATTCAACACTGAAGCTTTCTTT
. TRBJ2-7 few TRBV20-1 CSARDRFSLAYEQYF TGCAGTGCTAGAGATCGATTCAGCCTAGCCTACGAGCAGTACTTC
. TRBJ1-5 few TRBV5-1 CASSPRDLYSNQPQHF TGCGCCAGCAGCCCCCGGGACCTTTATAGCAATCAGCCCCAGCATTTT